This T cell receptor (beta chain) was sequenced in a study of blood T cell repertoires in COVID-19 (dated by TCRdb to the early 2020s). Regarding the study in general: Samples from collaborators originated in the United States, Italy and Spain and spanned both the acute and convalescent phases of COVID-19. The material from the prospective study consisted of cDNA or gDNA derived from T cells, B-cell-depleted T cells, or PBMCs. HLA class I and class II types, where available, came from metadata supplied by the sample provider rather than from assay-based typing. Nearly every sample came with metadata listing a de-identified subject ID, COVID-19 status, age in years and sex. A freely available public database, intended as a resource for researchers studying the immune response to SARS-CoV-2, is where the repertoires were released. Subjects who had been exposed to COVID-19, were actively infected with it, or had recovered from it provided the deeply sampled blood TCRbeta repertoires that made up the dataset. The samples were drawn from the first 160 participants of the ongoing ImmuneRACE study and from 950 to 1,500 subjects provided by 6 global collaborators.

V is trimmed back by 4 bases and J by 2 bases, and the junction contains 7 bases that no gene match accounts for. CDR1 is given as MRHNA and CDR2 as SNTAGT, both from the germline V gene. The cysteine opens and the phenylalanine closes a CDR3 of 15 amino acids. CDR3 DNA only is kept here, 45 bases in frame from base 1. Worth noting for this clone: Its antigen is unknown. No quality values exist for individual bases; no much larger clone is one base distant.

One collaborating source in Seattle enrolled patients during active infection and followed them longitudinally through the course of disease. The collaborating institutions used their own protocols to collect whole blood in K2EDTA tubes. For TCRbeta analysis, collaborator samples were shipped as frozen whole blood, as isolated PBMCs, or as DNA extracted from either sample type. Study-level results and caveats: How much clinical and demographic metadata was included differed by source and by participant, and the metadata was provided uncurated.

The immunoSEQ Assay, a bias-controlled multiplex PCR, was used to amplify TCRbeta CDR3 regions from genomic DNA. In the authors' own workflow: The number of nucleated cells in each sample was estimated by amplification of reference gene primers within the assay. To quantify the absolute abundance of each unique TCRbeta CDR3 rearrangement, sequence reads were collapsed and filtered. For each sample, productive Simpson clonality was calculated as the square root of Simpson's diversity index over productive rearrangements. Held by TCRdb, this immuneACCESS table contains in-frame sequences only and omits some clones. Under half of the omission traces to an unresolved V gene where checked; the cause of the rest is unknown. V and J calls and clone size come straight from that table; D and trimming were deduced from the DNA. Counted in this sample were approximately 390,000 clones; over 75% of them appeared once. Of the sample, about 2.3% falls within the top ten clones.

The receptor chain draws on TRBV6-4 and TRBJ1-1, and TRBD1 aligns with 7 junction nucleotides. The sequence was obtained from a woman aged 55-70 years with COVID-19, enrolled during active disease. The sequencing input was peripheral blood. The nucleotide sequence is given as TGTGCCAGCAGTGCCTTGACAGGGCTTAACACTGAAGCTTTCTTT. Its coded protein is CASSALTGLNTEAFF.